Each of the 25 T cell receptor beta chains below was sequenced from the same sample in a study of PD-L1 blockade in urothelial cancer. Produced via immunoSEQ multiplex PCR; TCRdb's table is partial and in-frame only. Found here are 60,000 to 80,000 clones, roughly 90% of them singletons; the top ten hold roughly 10%. This sample's time point: peripheral blood 6 weeks after treatment start. This material consisted of PBMCs, taken around atezolizumab (anti-PD-L1) treatment. The receptors were sampled from a man aged 55 to 69 with urothelial cancer.

V is TRBV7-2 and J is TRBJ1-5, with D perhaps matching TRBD1 (6 bases). Per the germline V gene, CDR1 is SGHTA and CDR2 is FQGNSA. Trimming removed 1 base at V and 7 bases at J, with 14 bases between. The CDR3 has 15 amino acids. This chain's CDR3 is CASSLEKGRGQPQHF. The CDR3 DNA reads TGTGCCAGCAGCTTAGAGAAAGGGAGGGGGCAGCCCCAGCATTTT.

The V call is TRBV27, the J call TRBJ2-2; D remains ambiguous. Germline V gene lookup returns CDR1 MNHEY and CDR2 SMNVEV (reference sequence). This CDR3 region has 14 residues. The V gene lost 3 bases and the J gene lost 0 bases, with 5 bases spanning the gap. CDR3 bases: TGTGCCAGCAGTTTCAAATCGAACACCGGGGAGCTGTTTTTT. Protein product: CASSFKSNTGELFF.

The chain joins TRBV4-1 to TRBJ2-7, with no clear D. CDR1 is MGHRA, CDR2 YSYEKL, per germline. This CDR3 is built from 17 residues. Trimming cost V 1 base and J 2 bases, with 18 bases left between them. CDR3 bases: TGCGCCAGCAGCCAAGTTGGCCGTAGACCAAGCGCCTACGAGCAGTACTTC. Translation: CASSQVGRRPSAYEQYF.

This clone was counted a single time. This chain connects TRBV19 to TRBJ1-5; D is perhaps TRBD1 (5 bases). Germline CDR1 is LNHDA and CDR2 is SQIVND (reference sequence). This CDR3 has 13 amino acids. Trimming took 5 bases from V and 4 from J, leaving 9 bases between them. The CDR3 DNA follows: TGTGCCAGTAGTCAGGGACTTAATCAGCCCCAGCATTTT. Translation: CASSQGLNQPQHF.

The rearrangement joins TRBV19 to TRBJ2-5; 11 bases line up with TRBD1. This CDR3 has 15 residues. V lost 6 bases to trimming and J lost 5 bases; unmatched junction nucleotides: 8. Germline V gene data show CDR1 as LNHDA and CDR2 as SQIVND (reference sequence). CDR3 DNA sequence: TGTGCCAGTAGCCTAGGACAGGGGGCTGTGGAGACCCAGTACTTC. Protein product: CASSLGQGAVETQYF.

This chain connects TRBV9 to TRBJ1-6; 11 bases line up with TRBD1. The CDR3 extends over 15 amino acids. V dropped 2 bases and J dropped 8; count of bases not matched to a gene: 3. Germline lookup yields CDR1 SGDLS and CDR2 YYNGEE. The CDR3 loop is CASSVGQGAHSPLHF. The CDR3 coding sequence is TGTGCCAGCAGCGTCGGACAGGGGGCGCATTCACCCCTCCACTTT.

CDR3 sequence (DNA): TGTGCCAGCAGCCCGACCCGATCAGGTTCAGAGACCCAGTACTTC. It is translated as CASSPTRSGSETQYF. The V gene is TRBV7-2, the J gene TRBJ2-5; unclear D gene. V shed 5 bases and J shed 4 bases, with 17 bases lying between them. This CDR3 is 15 amino acids long. From germline, CDR1 is SGHTA and CDR2 FQGNSA.

This rearrangement joins TRBV11-1 to TRBJ2-7; D is perhaps TRBD1 (5 bases). The CDR3 is 13 amino acids. CDR1 SGHAT and CDR2 FQDESV come from the germline V gene (reference sequence). The V end lost 5 bases, the J end lost 4 bases, and 12 bases lay between the germline ends. CDR3 DNA: TGTGCCAGCAGCCGCAGGGTTACGTACGAGCAGTACTTC. This codes for CASSRRVTYEQYF.

The chain joins TRBV15 to TRBJ1-1; D remains unclear. The germline V gene encodes CDR1 LNHNV and CDR2 YYDKDF (reference sequence). Trimming stripped 0 bases from V and 2 bases from J, with 10 bases between. The CDR3 is 15 residues long. CDR3 region: CATSRDLAVNTEAFF. The DNA for the CDR3 is TGTGCCACCAGCAGAGATCTCGCAGTAAACACTGAAGCTTTCTTT.

CDR3 amino acids: CAISVERTDTQYF. CDR3 nucleotides: TGTGCCATCAGTGTTGAACGGACAGATACGCAGTATTTT. V gene TRBV10-3 combines with J gene TRBJ2-3, with no clear D. The CDR3 runs 13 residues. Per germline, CDR1 ENHRY and CDR2 SYGVKD. Trimming removed 4 bases at V and 3 bases at J, with 8 bases between.

This clone was counted once. V usage is TRBV11-1 and J usage is TRBJ2-7, with TRBD2 matching 9 bases. CDR3 size: 15 residues. V shed 3 bases, J shed 4 bases, and the junction held 7 bases outside the gene matches. Looked up from germline, CDR1 is SGHAT and CDR2 is FQDESV (reference sequence). In DNA, the CDR3 is TGTGCCAGCAGCTTCGTGGCGGGAGGGCATTACGAGCAGTACTTC. As protein: CASSFVAGGHYEQYF.

V gene TRBV28 combines with J gene TRBJ2-7; 9 bases line up with TRBD2. The germline V gene has CDR1 MDHEN and CDR2 SYDVKM. The ends lost 4 bases at V and 2 bases at J; junction bases unmatched: 6. The CDR3 totals 15 residues. The CDR3 loop is CASSSHSGRPYEQYF. The CDR3 DNA sequence: TGTGCCAGCAGTTCCCATAGCGGGAGACCCTACGAGCAGTACTTC.

The chain is built from TRBV5-1 and TRBJ1-1, with 8 bases aligning to TRBD1. V was clipped by 4 bases and J by 2 bases; unmatched bases: 13. The CDR3 runs 17 residues. Germline-derived CDR1 and CDR2 are SGHRS and YFSETQ. CDR3 nucleotide sequence: TGCGCCAGCAGCCGTACGGGGACAGGAGGGGATAACACTGAAGCTTTCTTT. It translates to CASSRTGTGGDNTEAFF.

This chain uses TRBV10-3 with TRBJ2-7, with 9 nucleotides matching TRBD1. V trimming: 8 bases; J trimming: 5 bases; junction bases outside the gene matches: 10. The V gene's germline CDR1 is ENHRY and CDR2 SYGVKD. This CDR3 has 14 amino acids. CDR3 nucleotide sequence: TGTGCCATCTCGAGGGCGGGACAGGGAGACGAGCAGTACTTC. Protein product: CAISRAGQGDEQYF.

CDR3 sequence: CASSYSSGSGYTF. CDR3 DNA sequence: TGTGCCAGCAGTTACTCATCGGGGAGTGGCTACACCTTC. This rearrangement joins TRBV6-6 to TRBJ1-2; D ambiguous. V was clipped by 0 bases and J by 7 bases, with 9 bases between them. The CDR3 consists of 13 residues. The V gene's germline CDR1 is MNHNY and CDR2 SVGAGI (reference sequence).

This clone turned up a few times. J is TRBJ2-7 and V is TRBV28; 8 bases line up with TRBD1. V shed 2 bases, J shed 4 bases, and the junction held 7 bases outside the gene matches. This CDR3 comprises 15 residues. Germline CDR1 and CDR2: MDHEN and SYDVKM. CDR3 protein: CASSLRWQGAYEQYF. In DNA form, the CDR3 reads TGTGCCAGCAGTTTAAGGTGGCAGGGGGCGTACGAGCAGTACTTC.

V and J are TRBV6-5 and TRBJ1-4; D is undetermined. Germline CDR1 and CDR2: MNHEY and SVGAGI. Trimming pared 5 bases from V and 10 bases from J, leaving 14 bases between. This CDR3 has 13 residues. DNA of the CDR3: TGTGCCAGCAGTGAGAACGAGGGTCGAAAACTGTTTTTT. Amino acids: CASSENEGRKLFF.

The chain recombines TRBV6-4 with TRBJ1-1; a weak D match, TRBD1 (5 bases). CDR1 MRHNA and CDR2 SNTAGT come from the germline V gene. There are 15 residues in the CDR3. Trimming took off 6 bases at V and 5 bases at J, with 19 bases between the two ends. The CDR3 loop is CASRPFAGGGTEAFF. CDR3 DNA sequence: TGTGCCAGCAGGCCCTTCGCCGGGGGTGGGACTGAAGCTTTCTTT.

The rearrangement links TRBV6-1 to TRBJ1-5, with 7 bases matching TRBD1. Germline trimming cut 2 bases from V and 5 bases from J; bases unmatched to any gene: 9. The CDR3 is 16 residues long. Germline V CDR1 and CDR2: MNHNS, SASEGT. CDR3 loop: CASSELWDSHYQPQHF. Here the CDR3 DNA reads TGTGCCAGCAGTGAACTTTGGGACAGTCATTATCAGCCCCAGCATTTT.

There are a few counts of this clone. At the DNA level, this CDR3 is encoded by other sequences in the same sample as well. V is TRBV30 and J is TRBJ2-5; no firm D call. The V end was cut by 3 bases, the J end by 4 bases, with 6 bases between. In germline, CDR1 is GTSNPN, CDR2 SVGIG (reference sequence). CDR3 size: 11 residues. The CDR3 spells CAWSPGETQYF. As DNA, the CDR3 is TGTGCCTGGAGCCCGGGAGAGACCCAGTACTTC.

The CDR3, as DNA: TGTGCCTCGAGGGGGACAGGCCTTTCCTATGGCTACACCTTC. It is translated as CASRGTGLSYGYTF. The chain joins TRBV30 to TRBJ1-2, with 8 bases aligning to TRBD1. After removal of 7 bases from V and 4 bases from J, the junction contained 11 bases not matched to a gene. Germline V gene sequence: CDR1 GTSNPN, CDR2 SVGIG (reference sequence). The CDR3 consists of 14 residues. Supplemented by reference TRBV30 and TRBJ1-2, the full variable domain reads SQTIHQWPATLVQPVGSPLSLECTVEGTSNPNLYWYRQAAGRGLQLLFYSVGIGQISSEVPQNLSASRPQDRQFILSSKKLLLSDSGFYLCASRGTGLSYGYTFGSGTRLTVV.

The J gene is TRBJ1-2, the V gene TRBV20-1, with a weak D call TRBD1 (6 bases). This CDR3 is built from 10 residues. Trimming pared 7 bases from V and 6 bases from J, leaving 9 bases between. Germline V gives CDR1 DFQATT, CDR2 SNEGSKA (reference sequence). The CDR3 coding sequence is TGCAGTGTTTGGGACAATGGCTACACCTTC. Protein product: CSVWDNGYTF.

The chain couples TRBV11-3 to TRBJ1-2; D call uncertain. V lost 5 bases to trimming and J lost 0 bases, with 7 bases between them. The CDR3 loop spans 13 amino acids. The germline CDR1 and CDR2 sequences are SGHNT and YENEEA. DNA for the CDR3: TGTGCCAGCAGCCCAAATCCTAACTATGGCTACACCTTC. This gives the protein CASSPNPNYGYTF.

J is TRBJ2-5 and V is TRBV25-1; 8 bases are shared with TRBD1. The closer fit of TRBJ2-7 to the DNA end suggests the J call may be wrong. CDR1 is MGHDK, CDR2 SYGVNS, per germline. This CDR3 has 13 amino acids. CDR3 nucleotides: TGTGCCAGCAGTGGGAGGACAGGGCGCGAGCAGTACTTC. This encodes CASSGRTGREQYF.

The chain carries TRBV6-1 and TRBJ2-1; no firm D call. This CDR3 is built from 11 residues. The germline CDR1 and CDR2 sequences are MNHNS and SASEGT. V lost 8 bases and J lost 8, with 10 bases in between. In DNA form, the CDR3 reads TGTGCCAGCCTCCTACTATATGAGCAGTTCTTC. Its translation is CASLLLYEQFF.